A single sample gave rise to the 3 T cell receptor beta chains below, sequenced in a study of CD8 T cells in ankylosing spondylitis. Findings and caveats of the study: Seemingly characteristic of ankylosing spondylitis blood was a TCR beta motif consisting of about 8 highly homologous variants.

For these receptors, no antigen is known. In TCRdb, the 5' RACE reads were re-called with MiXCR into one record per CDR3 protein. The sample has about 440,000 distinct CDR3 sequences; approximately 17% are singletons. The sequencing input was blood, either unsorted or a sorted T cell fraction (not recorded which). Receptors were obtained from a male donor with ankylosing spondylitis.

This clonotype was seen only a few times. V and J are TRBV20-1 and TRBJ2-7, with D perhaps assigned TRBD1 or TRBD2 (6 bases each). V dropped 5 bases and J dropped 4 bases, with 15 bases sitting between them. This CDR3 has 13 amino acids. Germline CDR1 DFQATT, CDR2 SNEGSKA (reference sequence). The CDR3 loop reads CSAGRGGGYEQYF. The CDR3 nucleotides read TGCAGTGCTGGCAGAGGAGGGGGGTACGAGCAGTACTTC.

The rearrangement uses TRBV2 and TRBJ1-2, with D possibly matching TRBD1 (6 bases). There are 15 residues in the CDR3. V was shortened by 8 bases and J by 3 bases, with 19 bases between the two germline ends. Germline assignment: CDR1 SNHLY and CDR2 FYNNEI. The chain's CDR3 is CASRSAGVDYYGYTF. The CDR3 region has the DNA TGTGCCAGCCGCTCCGCAGGGGTGGACTACTATGGCTACACCTTC.

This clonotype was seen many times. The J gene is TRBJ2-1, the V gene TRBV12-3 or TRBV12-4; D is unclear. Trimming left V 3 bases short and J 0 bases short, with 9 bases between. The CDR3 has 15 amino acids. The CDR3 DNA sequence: TGTGCCAGCAGTTTTCGTGGGAACTCCTACAATGAGCAGTTCTTC. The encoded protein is CASSFRGNSYNEQFF.